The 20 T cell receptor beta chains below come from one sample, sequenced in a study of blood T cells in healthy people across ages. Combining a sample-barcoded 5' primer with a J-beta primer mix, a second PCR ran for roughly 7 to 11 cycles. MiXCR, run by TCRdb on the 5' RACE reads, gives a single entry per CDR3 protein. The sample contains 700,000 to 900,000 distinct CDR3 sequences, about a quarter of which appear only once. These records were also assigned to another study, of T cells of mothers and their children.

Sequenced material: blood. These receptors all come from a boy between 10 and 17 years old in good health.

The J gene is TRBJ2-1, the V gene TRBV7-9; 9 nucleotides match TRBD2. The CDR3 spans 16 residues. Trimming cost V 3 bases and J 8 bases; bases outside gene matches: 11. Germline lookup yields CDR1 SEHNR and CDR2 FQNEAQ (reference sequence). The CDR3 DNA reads TGTGCCAGCAGCTTTCGATCTCGCGGGGGGGTGGATGAGCAGTTCTTC. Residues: CASSFRSRGGVDEQFF.

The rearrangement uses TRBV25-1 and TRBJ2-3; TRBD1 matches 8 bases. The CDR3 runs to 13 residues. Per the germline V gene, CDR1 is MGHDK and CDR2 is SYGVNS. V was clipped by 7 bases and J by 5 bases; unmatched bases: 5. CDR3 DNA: TGTGCCAGCAAGGACAGGGCGGGAGATACGCAGTATTTT. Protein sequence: CASKDRAGDTQYF.

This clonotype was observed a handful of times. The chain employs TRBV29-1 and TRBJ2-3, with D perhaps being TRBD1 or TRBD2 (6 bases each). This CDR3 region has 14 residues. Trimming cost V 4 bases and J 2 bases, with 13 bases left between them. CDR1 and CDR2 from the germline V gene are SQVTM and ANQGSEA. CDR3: CSVGRGADTDTQYF. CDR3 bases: TGCAGCGTTGGAAGGGGGGCCGACACAGATACGCAGTATTTT.

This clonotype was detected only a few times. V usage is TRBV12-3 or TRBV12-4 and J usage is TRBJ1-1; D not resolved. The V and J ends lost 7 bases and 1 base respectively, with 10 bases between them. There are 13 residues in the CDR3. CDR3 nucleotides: TGTGCCAGCACCATCGGGCCGAACACTGAAGCTTTCTTT. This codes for CASTIGPNTEAFF.

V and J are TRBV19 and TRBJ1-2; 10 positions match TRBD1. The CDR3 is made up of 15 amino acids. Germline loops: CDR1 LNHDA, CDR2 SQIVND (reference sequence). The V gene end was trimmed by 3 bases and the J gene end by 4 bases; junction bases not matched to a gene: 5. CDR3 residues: CASSMGQGNFYGYTF. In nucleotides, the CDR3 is TGTGCCAGTAGTATGGGACAGGGGAACTTCTATGGCTACACCTTC.

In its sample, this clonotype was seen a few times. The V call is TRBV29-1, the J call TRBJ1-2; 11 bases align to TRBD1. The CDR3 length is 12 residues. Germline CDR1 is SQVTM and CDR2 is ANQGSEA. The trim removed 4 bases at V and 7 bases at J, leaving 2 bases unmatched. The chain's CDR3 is CSVVGTGGGYTF. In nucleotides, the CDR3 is TGCAGCGTTGTAGGGACAGGGGGTGGCTACACCTTC. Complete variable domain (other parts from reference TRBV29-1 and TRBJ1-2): SAVISQKPSRDICQRGTSLTIQCQVDSQVTMMFWYRQQPGQSLTLIATANQGSEATYESGFVIDKFPISRPNLTFSTLTVSNMSPEDSSIYLCSVVGTGGGYTFGSGTRLTVV.

The CDR3 sequence is CATSRGRASRRSYNEQFF. The CDR3 DNA follows: TGTGCCACCAGCAGAGGAAGGGCTAGCCGGAGGTCCTACAATGAGCAGTTCTTC. The chain couples TRBV15 to TRBJ2-1; D is perhaps TRBD2 (5 bases). CDR1 is LNHNV and CDR2 is YYDKDF in the germline V gene (reference sequence). The CDR3 contains 18 residues. The V gene lost 1 base and the J gene lost 1 base, with 17 bases spanning the gap.

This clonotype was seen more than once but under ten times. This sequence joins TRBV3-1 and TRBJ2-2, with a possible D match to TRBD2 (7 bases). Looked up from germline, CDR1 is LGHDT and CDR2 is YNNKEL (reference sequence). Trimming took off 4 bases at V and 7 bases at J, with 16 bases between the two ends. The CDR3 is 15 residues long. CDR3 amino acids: CASSPSGGQVGELFF. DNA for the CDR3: TGTGCCAGCAGCCCTTCGGGGGGCCAGGTCGGGGAGCTGTTTTTT. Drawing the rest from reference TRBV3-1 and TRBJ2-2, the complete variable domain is DTAVSQTPKYLVTQMGNDKSIKCEQNLGHDTMYWYKQDSKKFLKIMFSYNNKELIINETVPNRFSPKSPDKAHLNLHINSLELGDSAVYFCASSPSGGQVGELFFGEGSRLTVL.

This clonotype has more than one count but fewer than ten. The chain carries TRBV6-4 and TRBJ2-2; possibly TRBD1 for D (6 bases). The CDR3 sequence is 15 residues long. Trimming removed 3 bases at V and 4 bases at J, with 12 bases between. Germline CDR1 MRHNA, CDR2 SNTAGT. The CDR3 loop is CASSEQGGTTGELFF. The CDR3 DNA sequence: TGTGCCAGCAGTGAACAGGGTGGGACCACCGGGGAGCTGTTTTTT.

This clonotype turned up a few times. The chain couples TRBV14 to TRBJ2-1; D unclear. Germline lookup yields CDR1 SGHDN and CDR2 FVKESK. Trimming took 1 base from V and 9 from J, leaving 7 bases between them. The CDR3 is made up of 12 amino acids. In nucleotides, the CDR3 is TGTGCCAGCAGCCAAGCCCCGGTTGAGCAGTTCTTC. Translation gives CASSQAPVEQFF.

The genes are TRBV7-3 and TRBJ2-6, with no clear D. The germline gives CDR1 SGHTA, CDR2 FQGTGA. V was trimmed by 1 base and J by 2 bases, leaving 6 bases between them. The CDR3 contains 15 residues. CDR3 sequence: CASSLISPGANVLTF. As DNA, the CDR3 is TGTGCCAGCAGCTTAATCTCCCCTGGGGCCAACGTCCTGACTTTC.

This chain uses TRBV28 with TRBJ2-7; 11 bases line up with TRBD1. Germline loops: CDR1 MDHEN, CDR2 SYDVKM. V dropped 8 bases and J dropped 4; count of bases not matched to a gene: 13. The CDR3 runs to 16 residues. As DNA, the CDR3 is TGTGCCAGCCGGAAAGCGAACCGGGACAGGGGGTACGAGCAGTACTTC. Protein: CASRKANRDRGYEQYF.

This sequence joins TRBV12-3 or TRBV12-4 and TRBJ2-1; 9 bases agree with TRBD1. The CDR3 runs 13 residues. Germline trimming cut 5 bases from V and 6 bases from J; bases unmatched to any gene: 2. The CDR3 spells CASSQDRGNEQFF. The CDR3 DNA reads TGTGCCAGCAGTCAGGACAGGGGCAATGAGCAGTTCTTC.

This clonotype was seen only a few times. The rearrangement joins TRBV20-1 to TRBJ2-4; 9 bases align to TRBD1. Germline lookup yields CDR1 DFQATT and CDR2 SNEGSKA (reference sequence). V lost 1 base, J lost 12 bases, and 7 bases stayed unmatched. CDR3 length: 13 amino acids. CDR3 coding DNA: TGCAGTGCTAGAGGGACAGGGGTCGCCCGTCAGTACTTC. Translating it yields CSARGTGVARQYF.

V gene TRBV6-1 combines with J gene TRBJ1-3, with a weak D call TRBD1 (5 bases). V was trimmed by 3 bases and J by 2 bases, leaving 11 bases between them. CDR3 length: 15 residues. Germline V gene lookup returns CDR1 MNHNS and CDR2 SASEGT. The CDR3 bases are TGTGCCAGCAGTGAGGACACTTACCCTGGAAACACCATATATTTT. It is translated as CASSEDTYPGNTIYF.

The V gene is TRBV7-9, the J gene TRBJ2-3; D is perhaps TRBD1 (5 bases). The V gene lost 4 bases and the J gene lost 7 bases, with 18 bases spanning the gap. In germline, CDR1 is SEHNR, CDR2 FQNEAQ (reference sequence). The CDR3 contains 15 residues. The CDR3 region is CASSSPLQVGNTQYF. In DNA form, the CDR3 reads TGTGCCAGCAGCTCCCCCCTACAGGTCGGAAATACGCAGTATTTT. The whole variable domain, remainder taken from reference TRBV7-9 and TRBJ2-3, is DTGVSQNPRHKITKRGQNVTFRCDPISEHNRLYWYRQTLGQGPEFLTYFQNEAQLEKSRLLSDRFSAERPKGSFSTLEIQRTEQGDSAMYLCASSSPLQVGNTQYFGPGTRLTVL.

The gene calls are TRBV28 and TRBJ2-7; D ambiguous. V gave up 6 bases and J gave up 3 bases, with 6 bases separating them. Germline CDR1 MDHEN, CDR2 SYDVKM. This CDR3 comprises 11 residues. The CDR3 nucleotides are TGTGCCAGCAGAACACTCTACGAGCAGTACTTC. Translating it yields CASRTLYEQYF.

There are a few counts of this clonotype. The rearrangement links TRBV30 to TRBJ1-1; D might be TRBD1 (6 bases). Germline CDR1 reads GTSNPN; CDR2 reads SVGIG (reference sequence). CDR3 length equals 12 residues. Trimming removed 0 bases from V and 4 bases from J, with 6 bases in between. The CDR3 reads CAWSVGGTEAFF. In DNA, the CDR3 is TGTGCCTGGAGTGTAGGGGGCACTGAAGCTTTCTTT. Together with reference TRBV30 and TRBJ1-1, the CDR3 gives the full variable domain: SQTIHQWPATLVQPVGSPLSLECTVEGTSNPNLYWYRQAAGRGLQLLFYSVGIGQISSEVPQNLSASRPQDRQFILSSKKLLLSDSGFYLCAWSVGGTEAFFGQGTRLTVV.

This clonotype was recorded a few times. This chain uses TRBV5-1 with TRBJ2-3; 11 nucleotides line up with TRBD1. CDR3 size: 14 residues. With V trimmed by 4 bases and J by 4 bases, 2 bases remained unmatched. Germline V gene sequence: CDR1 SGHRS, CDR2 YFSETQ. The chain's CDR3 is CASSRTGGSDTQYF. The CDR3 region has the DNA TGCGCCAGCAGCCGGACAGGGGGCTCAGATACGCAGTATTTT.

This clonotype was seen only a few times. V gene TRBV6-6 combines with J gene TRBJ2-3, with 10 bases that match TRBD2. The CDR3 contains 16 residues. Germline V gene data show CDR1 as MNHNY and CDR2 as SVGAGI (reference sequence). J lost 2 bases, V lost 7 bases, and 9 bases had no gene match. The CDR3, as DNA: TGTGCCAGCACCAATAGCGGGGGGCTTACCACAGATACGCAGTATTTT. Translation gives CASTNSGGLTTDTQYF.